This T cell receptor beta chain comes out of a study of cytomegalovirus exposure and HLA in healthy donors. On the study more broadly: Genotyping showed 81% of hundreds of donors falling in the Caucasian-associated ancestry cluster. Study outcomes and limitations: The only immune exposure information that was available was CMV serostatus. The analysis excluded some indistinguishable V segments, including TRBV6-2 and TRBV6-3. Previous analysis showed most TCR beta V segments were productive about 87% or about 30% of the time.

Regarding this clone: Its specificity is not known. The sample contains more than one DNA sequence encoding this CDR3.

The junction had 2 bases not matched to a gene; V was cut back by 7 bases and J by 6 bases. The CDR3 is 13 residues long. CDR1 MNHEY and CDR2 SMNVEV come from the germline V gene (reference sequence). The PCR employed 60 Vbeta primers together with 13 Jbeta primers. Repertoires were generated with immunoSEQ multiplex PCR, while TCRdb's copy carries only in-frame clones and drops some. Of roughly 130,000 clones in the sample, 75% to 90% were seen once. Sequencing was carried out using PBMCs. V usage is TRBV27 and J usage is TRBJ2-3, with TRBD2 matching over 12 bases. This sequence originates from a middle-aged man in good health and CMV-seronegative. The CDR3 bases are TGTGCCAGCAAGCTAGCGGGGGGGGATACGCAGTATTTT. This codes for CASKLAGGDTQYF.